The 5 T cell receptor beta chains given below trace back to one sample, sequenced in a study of T-cell memory formation after mild COVID-19. TCRdb ran MiXCR on the 5' RACE reads and lists one entry per CDR3 protein. Counted here are 95,000 to 120,000 distinct CDR3 sequences, over 15% occurring once; the ten biggest clones make up over 4.5%. The source material was PBMCs or a T cell subset sorted from them (not recorded which). The receptors were gathered from a man between 18 and 35 years old who had mild COVID-19 (a few samples of this study predate the infection). Cell type and time point are not known.

This clonotype was seen many times. The chain uses TRBV27 and TRBJ2-3, with D tentatively TRBD2 (7 bases). The CDR3 loop spans 16 amino acids. V was cut by 2 bases and J by 0 bases, with 12 bases left in between. Per the germline V gene, CDR1 is MNHEY and CDR2 is SMNVEV (reference sequence). The DNA of the CDR3 is TGTGCCAGCAGTTTACGTGGGGGGGCTAGCACAGATACGCAGTATTTT. As protein: CASSLRGGASTDTQYF.

This clonotype was seen more than once but under ten times. The chain recombines TRBV3-1 with TRBJ1-1; a possible D gene is TRBD1 (6 bases). V gave up 7 bases and J gave up 3 bases, with 12 bases separating them. CDR1 LGHDT and CDR2 YNNKEL come from the germline V gene (reference sequence). The CDR3 consists of 13 residues. CDR3 bases: TGTGCCAGCATGAAACAGGGTTACACTGAAGCTTTCTTT. Translation: CASMKQGYTEAFF.

This clonotype has a handful of counts. The chain joins TRBV2 to TRBJ1-2, with a possible D match to TRBD1 (6 bases). This CDR3 is 13 amino acids long. V gave up 6 bases and J gave up 4 bases, with 12 bases separating them. Looked up from germline, CDR1 is SNHLY and CDR2 is FYNNEI. In nucleotides, the CDR3 is TGTGCCAGCAGGGCGGACAGAACCTATGGCTACACCTTC. Translation gives CASRADRTYGYTF.

V and J are TRBV7-2 and TRBJ2-5; 7 bases align to TRBD1. Per germline, CDR1 SGHTA and CDR2 FQGNSA. This CDR3 spans 13 amino acids. J was trimmed by 6 bases and V by 4 bases; bases with no gene match: 5. The CDR3 DNA follows: TGTGCCAGCAGCTCTAGACAGGGCCAGACCCAGTACTTC. It yields the protein CASSSRQGQTQYF.

On this clonotype: At one end the junction does not follow the germline gene, possibly because of a read error. This chain links TRBV5-1 with TRBJ2-5; the D is unclear. From germline, CDR1 is SGHRS and CDR2 YFSETQ. The CDR3 covers 12 residues. The CDR3 is CASSLEAETHYF. CDR3 in DNA: TGCGCCAGCAGCTTGGAGGCCGAGACCCATTACTTC.